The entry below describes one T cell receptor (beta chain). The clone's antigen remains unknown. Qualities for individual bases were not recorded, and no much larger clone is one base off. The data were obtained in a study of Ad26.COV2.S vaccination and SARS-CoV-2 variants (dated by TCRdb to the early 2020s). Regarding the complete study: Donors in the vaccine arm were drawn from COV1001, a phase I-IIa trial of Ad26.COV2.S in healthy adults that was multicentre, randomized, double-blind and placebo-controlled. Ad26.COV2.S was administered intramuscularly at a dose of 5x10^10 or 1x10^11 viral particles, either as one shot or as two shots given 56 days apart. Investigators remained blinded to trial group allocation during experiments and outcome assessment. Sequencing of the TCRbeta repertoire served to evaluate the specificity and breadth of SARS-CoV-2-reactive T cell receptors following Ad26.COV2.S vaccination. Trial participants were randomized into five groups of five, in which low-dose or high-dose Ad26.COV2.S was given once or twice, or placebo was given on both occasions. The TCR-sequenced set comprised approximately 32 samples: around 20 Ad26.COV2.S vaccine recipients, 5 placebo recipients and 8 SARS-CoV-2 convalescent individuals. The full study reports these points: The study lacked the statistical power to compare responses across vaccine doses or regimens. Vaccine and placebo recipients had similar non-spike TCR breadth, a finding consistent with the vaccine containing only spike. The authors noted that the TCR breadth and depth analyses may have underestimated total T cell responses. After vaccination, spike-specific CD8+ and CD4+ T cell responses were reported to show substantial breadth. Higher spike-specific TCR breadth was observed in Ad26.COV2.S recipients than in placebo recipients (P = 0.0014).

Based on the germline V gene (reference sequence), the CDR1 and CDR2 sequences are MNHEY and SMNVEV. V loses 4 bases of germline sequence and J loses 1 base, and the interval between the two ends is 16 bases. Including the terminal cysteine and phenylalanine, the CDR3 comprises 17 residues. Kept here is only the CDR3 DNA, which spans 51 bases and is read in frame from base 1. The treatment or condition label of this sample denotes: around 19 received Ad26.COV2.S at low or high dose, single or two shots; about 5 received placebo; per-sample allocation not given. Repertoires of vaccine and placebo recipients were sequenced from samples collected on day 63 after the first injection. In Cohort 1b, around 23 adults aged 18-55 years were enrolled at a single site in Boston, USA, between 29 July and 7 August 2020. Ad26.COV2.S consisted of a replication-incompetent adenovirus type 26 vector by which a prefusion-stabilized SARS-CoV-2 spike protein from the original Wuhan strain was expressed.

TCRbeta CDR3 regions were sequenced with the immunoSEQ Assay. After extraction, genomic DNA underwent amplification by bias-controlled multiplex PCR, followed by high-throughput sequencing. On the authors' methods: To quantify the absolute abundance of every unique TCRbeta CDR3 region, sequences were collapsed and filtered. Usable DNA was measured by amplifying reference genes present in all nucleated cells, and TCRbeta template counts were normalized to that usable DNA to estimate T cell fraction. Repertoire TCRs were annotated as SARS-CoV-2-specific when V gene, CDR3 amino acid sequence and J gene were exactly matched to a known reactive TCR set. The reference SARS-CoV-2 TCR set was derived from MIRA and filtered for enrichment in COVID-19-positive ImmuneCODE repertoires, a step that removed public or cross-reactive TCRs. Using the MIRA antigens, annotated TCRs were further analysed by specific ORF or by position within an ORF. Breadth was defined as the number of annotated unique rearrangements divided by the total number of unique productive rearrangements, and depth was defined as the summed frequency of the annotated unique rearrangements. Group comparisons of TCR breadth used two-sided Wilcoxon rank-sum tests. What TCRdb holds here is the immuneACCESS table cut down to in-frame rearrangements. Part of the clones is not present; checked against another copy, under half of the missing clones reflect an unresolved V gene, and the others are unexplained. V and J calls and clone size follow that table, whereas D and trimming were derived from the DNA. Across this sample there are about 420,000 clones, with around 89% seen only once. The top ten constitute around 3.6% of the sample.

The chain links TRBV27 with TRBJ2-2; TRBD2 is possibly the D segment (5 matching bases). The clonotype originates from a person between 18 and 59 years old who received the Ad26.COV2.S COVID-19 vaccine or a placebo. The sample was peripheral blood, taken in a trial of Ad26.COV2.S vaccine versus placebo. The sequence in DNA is TGTGCCAGCAGTTCCCGTAATGCGGGCGGGAACACCGGGGAGCTGTTTTTT. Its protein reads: CASSSRNAGGNTGELFF.